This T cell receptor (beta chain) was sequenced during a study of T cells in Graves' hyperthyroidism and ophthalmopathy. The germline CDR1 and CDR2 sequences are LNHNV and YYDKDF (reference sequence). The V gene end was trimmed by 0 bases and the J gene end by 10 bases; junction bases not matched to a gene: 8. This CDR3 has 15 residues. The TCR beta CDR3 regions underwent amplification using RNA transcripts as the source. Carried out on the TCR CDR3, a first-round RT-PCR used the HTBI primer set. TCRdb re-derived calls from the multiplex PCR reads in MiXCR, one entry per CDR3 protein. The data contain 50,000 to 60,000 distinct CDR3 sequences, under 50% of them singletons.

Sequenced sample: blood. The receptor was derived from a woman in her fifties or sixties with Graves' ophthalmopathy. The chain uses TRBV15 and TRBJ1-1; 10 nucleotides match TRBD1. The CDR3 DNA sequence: TGTGCCACCAGCAGAGATATAGGGACAGGGGAGGTAGCTTTCTTT. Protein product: CATSRDIGTGEVAFF.